The 10 T cell receptor beta chains reported below all come from one sample, sequenced in a study of blood T cell repertoires in COVID-19. Libraries were prepared by immunoSEQ multiplex PCR; TCRdb keeps only in-frame clonotypes and omits some of them. Of around 130,000 clones detected, approximately 88% appear once; the ten largest clones hold roughly 10%. Sequenced: peripheral blood. The receptors come from a man in his sixties with active or convalescent COVID-19.

The genes are TRBV2 and TRBJ2-7; D might be TRBD2 (6 bases). CDR3 length equals 13 residues. V dropped 8 bases and J dropped 6 bases, with 17 bases sitting between them. Germline loops: CDR1 SNHLY, CDR2 FYNNEI. In nucleotides, the CDR3 is TGTGCCAGCGAGACTTGGCAGGGAGGCGAGCAGTACTTC. Its translation: CASETWQGGEQYF.

As to this clone: Other DNA sequences within the sample encode an identical CDR3. The chain carries TRBV18 and TRBJ1-1; D is possibly TRBD1 (5 bases). The V and J ends lost 3 bases and 1 base respectively, with 9 bases between them. The germline CDR1 and CDR2 sequences are KGHSH and LQKENI. The CDR3 runs to 14 residues. This chain's CDR3 is CASSPAGKNTEAFF. The CDR3 region has the DNA TGTGCCAGCTCACCGGCAGGGAAGAACACTGAAGCTTTCTTT. The full variable domain, its missing parts supplied by reference TRBV18 and TRBJ1-1, is NAGVMQNPRHLVRRRGQEARLRCSPMKGHSHVYWYRQLPEEGLKFMVYLQKENIIDESGMPKERFSAEFPKEGPSILRIQQVVRGDSAAYFCASSPAGKNTEAFFGQGTRLTVV.

The chain uses TRBV4-1 and TRBJ2-1, with a tentative D call TRBD2 (6 bases). Trimming left V 1 base short and J 1 base short, with 11 bases between. The CDR3 contains 16 residues. Germline lookup yields CDR1 MGHRA and CDR2 YSYEKL. The DNA of the CDR3 is TGCGCCAGCAGCCAAGGTGCGGCGGGATCCTACAATGAGCAGTTCTTC. Its translation: CASSQGAAGSYNEQFF.

This chain connects TRBV18 to TRBJ2-1; 8 bases are shared with TRBD2. The CDR3 consists of 15 residues. After removal of 2 bases from V and 6 bases from J, the junction contained 6 bases not matched to a gene. Per germline, CDR1 KGHSH and CDR2 LQKENI. CDR3 DNA sequence: TGTGCCAGCTCACCAACCCTAGCGGGCTCCAATGAGCAGTTCTTC. Amino acid sequence: CASSPTLAGSNEQFF. Together with reference TRBV18 and TRBJ2-1, the CDR3 gives the full variable domain: NAGVMQNPRHLVRRRGQEARLRCSPMKGHSHVYWYRQLPEEGLKFMVYLQKENIIDESGMPKERFSAEFPKEGPSILRIQQVVRGDSAAYFCASSPTLAGSNEQFFGPGTRLTVL.

The genes are TRBV10-2 and TRBJ1-6; 7 positions match TRBD1. The germline V gene has CDR1 WSHSY and CDR2 SAAADI. The CDR3 length is 18 residues. The V segment lost 1 base and the J segment 7 bases; nucleotides outside the gene matches: 13. CDR3 DNA: TGCGCCAGCAGTGAGTTGGGACAGTCCACGCCCTCGAATTCACCCCTCCACTTT. Its protein product is CASSELGQSTPSNSPLHF.

The chain combines TRBV30 with TRBJ2-7; D possibly corresponds to TRBD2 (5 bases). Trimming left V 3 bases short and J 6 bases short, with 12 bases between. The CDR3 runs to 12 residues. Germline values: CDR1 GTSNPN, CDR2 SVGIG (reference sequence). The CDR3, as DNA: TGTGCCTGGAGCCGAGGACTTTTCGAGCAGTACTTC. This gives the protein CAWSRGLFEQYF.

This sequence joins TRBV12-2 and TRBJ2-7; TRBD1, the D gene given by the table, was not confirmed from the DNA. TRBV12-2 counts as a pseudogene. This CDR3 is built from 17 residues. The CDR3 bases are TGTGCAAGTCGCTTAGTTACTGGGCTCTCGCCCATCGACGAGCAGTACTTC. Protein sequence: CASRLVTGLSPIDEQYF.

This chain joins TRBV6-5 and TRBJ1-3; the D gene is possibly TRBD1 (6 bases). Germline V gene lookup returns CDR1 MNHEY and CDR2 SVGAGI. V was trimmed by 8 bases and J by 2 bases, leaving 13 bases between them. This CDR3 is built from 14 residues. The CDR3 sequence is CASYQGGAGNTIYF. CDR3 bases: TGTGCCAGCTATCAAGGGGGGGCTGGAAACACCATATATTTT.

This chain uses TRBV13 with TRBJ1-6, with D tentatively TRBD1 (6 bases). V was trimmed by 5 bases and J by 6 bases, leaving 11 bases between them. There are 14 residues in the CDR3. The germline gives CDR1 PRHDT, CDR2 FYEKMQ (reference sequence). For the CDR3, the DNA is TGTGCCAGCAGCCGAACAGGGAGTAATTCACCCCTCCACTTT. This sequence encodes CASSRTGSNSPLHF.

This clone showed up just once. This sequence joins TRBV3-1 (or the pseudogene TRBV3-2) and TRBJ2-5; TRBD1 is a possible D gene (5 bases). Germline V gene data show CDR1 as LGHDT and CDR2 as YNNKEL (reference sequence). This CDR3 contains 13 residues. Trimming cost V 5 bases and J 5 bases, with 12 bases left between them. The CDR3 DNA follows: TGTGCCAGCAGCTGGGGCCCCAAGGAGACCCAGTACTTC. Its translation is CASSWGPKETQYF.